This T cell receptor beta chain was recovered during a study of vaccination and CD4 T cells after COVID-19. Study overall: Convalescents were six males and four females, two of them Hispanic.

This clonotype showed up just a few times. Its specificity is not known. Sample treatment: roughly ten-day PBMC culture with coronavirus spike peptide pools or control peptides (ViraFEST assay). Peptide pools at around 9.1 ug/ml, together with around 10 IU/ml IL-2, were added to cultures of some 2.2 million PBMCs per well. The V and J ends lost 5 bases and 8 bases respectively, with 12 bases between them. CDR1 is DFQATT, CDR2 SNEGSKA, per germline (reference sequence). This CDR3 comprises 11 residues. Cultured CD4+ T cells had their DNA profiled by the Oncomine TCR Beta short-read assay. In TCRdb, the PCR reads were re-called with MiXCR into one record per CDR3 protein. The sample consists of over 10,000 distinct CDR3 sequences, 35% to 40% of them appearing once. General observations from the study: Convalescent patients gained a median about 90% of their reactive clones only post-vaccination.

The receptor comes from a human donor with COVID-19. The rearrangement uses TRBV20-1 and TRBJ1-2; D gene unclear. The sample was cultured CD4+ T cells from blood. The CDR3 DNA reads as TGCAGTGCTCAGCTCTATGGGGGCTACACCTTC. Translated, it gives CSAQLYGGYTF.